The 15 T cell receptor beta chains below were found in one sample sequenced in a study of human T cells and chemical hapten exposure. In TCRdb, the RACE reads were re-called with MiXCR into one record per CDR3 protein. This table has around 100,000 distinct CDR3 sequences, roughly 9.6% appearing once. The time point: patch test 1, 2 weeks after DPC sensitization. Treatment described: therapeutic diphenylcyclopropenone sensitization with weekly scalp DPC. Material: whole blood, obtained in connection with sensitization to the hapten diphenylcyclopropenone (DPC). The source is a middle-aged woman with alopecia areata. Some clones in this sample may be carry-over from other donors' samples.

There are many counts of this clonotype. The chain has TRBV14 and TRBJ2-2; 10 bases match TRBD1. Unmatched junction bases numbered 6, after V lost 4 bases and J lost 4 bases. CDR1 is SGHDN and CDR2 is FVKESK in the germline V gene. The CDR3 is 16 amino acids. CDR3 sequence (DNA): TGTGCCAGCAGCCGCGACAGGGGGCAGGTCACCGGGGAGCTGTTTTTT. Translation gives CASSRDRGQVTGELFF.

Only a few counts were recorded for this clonotype. J is TRBJ2-1 and V is TRBV15; a weak D match, TRBD2 (6 bases). The CDR3 covers 17 residues. V was trimmed by 0 bases and J by 5 bases, leaving 17 bases between them. Germline-derived CDR1 and CDR2 are LNHNV and YYDKDF (reference sequence). In DNA form, the CDR3 reads TGTGCCACCAGCAGAGATCGTTATAGCGGAACCAACAATGAGCAGTTCTTC. As protein: CATSRDRYSGTNNEQFF.

The chain couples TRBV7-7 to TRBJ2-5; D is undetermined. Germline V gene data show CDR1 as SSHAT and CDR2 as FNYEAQ (reference sequence). The CDR3 consists of 13 residues. The ends were cut back, 3 bases at V and 0 bases at J, with 5 bases in the middle. The CDR3 region is CASSLGNQETQYF. In DNA form, the CDR3 reads TGTGCCAGCAGCTTGGGGAACCAAGAGACCCAGTACTTC.

About this clonotype: The conserved phenylalanine or tryptophan is not found at the CDR3 terminus, so this likely reflects a read error. The chain joins TRBV11-2 to TRBJ2-5, with 11 bases matching TRBD1. V lost 5 bases to trimming and J lost 5 bases; unmatched junction nucleotides: 7. This CDR3 is built from 15 residues. CDR1 SGHAT and CDR2 FQNNGV come from the germline V gene. The CDR3 DNA is TGTGCCAGCAGCGAGAGGGACAGGGGGTCCGAGACCCAGTACTCC. This codes for CASSERDRGSETQYS.

The chain recombines TRBV12-3 or TRBV12-4 with TRBJ1-1; D unresolved. The V gene lost 5 bases and the J gene lost 6 bases, with 7 bases spanning the gap. There are 11 residues in the CDR3. CDR3: CASSLTAEAFF. The CDR3 coding sequence is TGTGCCAGCAGTCTTACAGCTGAAGCTTTCTTT.

The chain carries TRBV4-2 and TRBJ2-3; 10 bases align to TRBD2. The CDR3 length is 16 residues. V was pared by 5 bases and J by 4 bases, with 9 bases of the junction left unmatched. The germline V gene has CDR1 LGHNA and CDR2 YNFKEQ. The CDR3 loop reads CASSSRLAGPSDTQYF. The CDR3 nucleotides read TGTGCCAGCAGCTCAAGACTAGCGGGCCCTTCAGATACGCAGTATTTT.

This clonotype was recorded at least ten times. The rearrangement uses TRBV30 and TRBJ1-2, with 9 bases lining up with TRBD1. Losses at the gene ends were 1 base for V and 5 bases for J; bases not matched to a gene: 8. The CDR3 extends over 15 amino acids. From germline, CDR1 is GTSNPN and CDR2 SVGIG (reference sequence). DNA for the CDR3: TGTGCCTGGAGTGGGTCGGACAGGGGTAATTATGGCTACACCTTC. It yields the protein CAWSGSDRGNYGYTF.

This clonotype was counted ten times or more. The chain has TRBV11-2 and TRBJ1-1, with D perhaps matching TRBD1 (5 bases). CDR3 length: 15 residues. The germline gives CDR1 SGHAT, CDR2 FQNNGV. V lost 2 bases and J 6 bases, leaving 16 bases between the germline ends. CDR3 amino acids: CASSLYVGRVSEAFF. In DNA form, the CDR3 reads TGTGCCAGCAGCTTATATGTGGGGCGCGTGTCTGAAGCTTTCTTT.

The table lists this clonotype with many counts. The V call is TRBV20-1, the J call TRBJ2-5; 7 positions agree with TRBD1. Trimming took 6 bases from V and 2 from J; bases not matched to a gene: 9. The germline CDR1 and CDR2 sequences are DFQATT and SNEGSKA (reference sequence). This CDR3 is built from 14 residues. The CDR3 reads CSADRAGVQETQYF. The CDR3 region has the DNA TGCAGTGCCGACAGGGCAGGGGTACAAGAGACCCAGTACTTC.

This clonotype was detected ten times or more. The genes are TRBV2 and TRBJ1-2; D is perhaps TRBD1 (6 bases). The ends were cut back, 1 base at V and 6 bases at J, with 15 bases in the middle. This CDR3 region has 15 residues. Germline CDR1 and CDR2: SNHLY and FYNNEI. The CDR3 loop reads CASSEDRQGRNGYTF. CDR3 DNA: TGTGCCAGCAGTGAAGACAGGCAGGGGAGGAATGGCTACACCTTC. The whole variable domain, remainder taken from reference TRBV2 and TRBJ1-2, is EPEVTQTPSHQVTQMGQEVILRCVPISNHLYFYWYRQILGQKVEFLVSFYNNEISEKSEIFDDQFSVERPDGSNFTLKIRSTKLEDSAMYFCASSEDRQGRNGYTFGSGTRLTVV.

In this sample, this clonotype turned up a few times. This rearrangement joins TRBV6-5 to TRBJ1-5; D gene unclear. Germline V lookup: CDR1 MNHEY, CDR2 SVGAGI. V was trimmed by 5 bases and J by 2 bases, leaving 10 bases between them. The length of the CDR3 is 14 residues. The CDR3 protein is CASSQTTGNQPQHF. In DNA, the CDR3 is TGTGCCAGCAGTCAAACCACTGGCAATCAGCCCCAGCATTTT.

The chain is built from TRBV4-3 and TRBJ1-4; TRBD1 matches at 7 bases. After removal of 7 bases from V and 5 bases from J, the junction contained 7 bases not matched to a gene. The CDR3 has 14 residues. CDR1 and CDR2 from the germline V gene are LGHNA and YSLEER. The CDR3 reads CASKEGAGNEKLFF. The CDR3 nucleotides read TGCGCCAGCAAAGAGGGGGCCGGGAATGAAAAACTGTTTTTT.

This clonotype occurred many times. The chain links TRBV9 to TRBJ2-2; D unresolved. V gave up 0 bases and J gave up 0 bases, with 21 bases separating them. The CDR3 is 20 amino acids. In germline, CDR1 is SGDLS, CDR2 YYNGEE. The CDR3 loop reads CASSVAPGVGAASNTGELFF. In DNA, the CDR3 is TGTGCCAGCAGCGTAGCCCCTGGGGTAGGTGCGGCTTCGAACACCGGGGAGCTGTTTTTT.

This clonotype was counted ten times or more. The rearrangement links TRBV9 to TRBJ2-1; D gene unclear. Germline loops: CDR1 SGDLS, CDR2 YYNGEE. V lost 0 bases and J 8 bases, leaving 12 bases between the germline ends. The CDR3 spans 14 residues. The CDR3: CASSVASQPHEQFF. CDR3 nucleotide sequence: TGTGCCAGCAGCGTAGCTTCGCAACCTCATGAGCAGTTCTTC.

This sequence joins TRBV27 and TRBJ2-7; D gene unclear. Germline V gives CDR1 MNHEY, CDR2 SMNVEV (reference sequence). The ends were cut back, 2 bases at V and 2 bases at J, with 10 bases in the middle. The CDR3 has 14 residues. CDR3 in DNA: TGTGCCAGCAGTTTAGATTGGGGTCCCTACGAGCAGTACTTC. Its translation: CASSLDWGPYEQYF.